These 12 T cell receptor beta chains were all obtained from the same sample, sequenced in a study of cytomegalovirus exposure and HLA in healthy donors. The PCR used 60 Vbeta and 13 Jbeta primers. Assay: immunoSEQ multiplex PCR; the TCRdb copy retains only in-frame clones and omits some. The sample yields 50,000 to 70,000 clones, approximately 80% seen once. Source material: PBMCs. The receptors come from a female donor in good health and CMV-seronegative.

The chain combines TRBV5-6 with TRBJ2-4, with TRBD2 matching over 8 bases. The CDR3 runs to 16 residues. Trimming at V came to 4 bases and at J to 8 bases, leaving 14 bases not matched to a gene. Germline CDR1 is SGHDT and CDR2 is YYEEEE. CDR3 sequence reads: CASSPVGRGGRDIQYF. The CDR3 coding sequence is TGTGCCAGCAGCCCGGTGGGTCGGGGGGGAAGAGACATTCAGTACTTC.

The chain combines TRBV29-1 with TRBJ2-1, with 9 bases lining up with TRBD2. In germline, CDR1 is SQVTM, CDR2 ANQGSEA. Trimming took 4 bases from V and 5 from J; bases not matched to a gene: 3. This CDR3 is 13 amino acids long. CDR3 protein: CSVGGGDNNEQFF. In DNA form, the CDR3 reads TGCAGCGTTGGCGGGGGGGATAACAATGAGCAGTTCTTC.

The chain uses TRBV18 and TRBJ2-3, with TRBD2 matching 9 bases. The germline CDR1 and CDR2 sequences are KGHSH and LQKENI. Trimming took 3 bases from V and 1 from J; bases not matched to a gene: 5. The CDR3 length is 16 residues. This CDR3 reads CASSPPTSGGTDTQYF. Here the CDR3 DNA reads TGTGCCAGCTCACCCCCGACTAGCGGAGGCACAGATACGCAGTATTTT.

The CDR3 bases are TGTGCCAGCTCACCACGGGAGCAGGGGGCAGGGGAGACCCAGTACTTC. It yields the protein CASSPREQGAGETQYF. The V and J genes are TRBV18 and TRBJ2-5; the match to TRBD1 covers 8 bases. CDR3 length: 16 amino acids. V gave up 1 base and J gave up 5 bases; unmatched junction bases: 9. CDR1 and CDR2 (germline): KGHSH, LQKENI.

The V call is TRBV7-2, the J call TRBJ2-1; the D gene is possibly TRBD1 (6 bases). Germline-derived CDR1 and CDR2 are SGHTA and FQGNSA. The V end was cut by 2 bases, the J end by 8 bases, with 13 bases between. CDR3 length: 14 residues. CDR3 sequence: CASSLRGGIDEQFF. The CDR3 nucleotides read TGTGCCAGCAGCTTAAGAGGGGGTATCGATGAGCAGTTCTTC.

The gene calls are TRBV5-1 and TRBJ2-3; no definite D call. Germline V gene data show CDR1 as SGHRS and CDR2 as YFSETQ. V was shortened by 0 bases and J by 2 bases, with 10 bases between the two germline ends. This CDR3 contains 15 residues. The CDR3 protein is CASSLVAEVTDTQYF. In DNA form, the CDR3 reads TGCGCCAGCAGCTTGGTGGCAGAGGTCACAGATACGCAGTATTTT.

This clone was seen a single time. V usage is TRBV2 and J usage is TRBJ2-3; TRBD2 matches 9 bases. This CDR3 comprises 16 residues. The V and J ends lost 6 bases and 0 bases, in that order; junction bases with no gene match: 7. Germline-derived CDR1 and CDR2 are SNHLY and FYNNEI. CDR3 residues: CASRIGTSSSTDTQYF. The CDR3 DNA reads TGTGCCAGCAGGATTGGGACTAGCTCTAGCACAGATACGCAGTATTTT.

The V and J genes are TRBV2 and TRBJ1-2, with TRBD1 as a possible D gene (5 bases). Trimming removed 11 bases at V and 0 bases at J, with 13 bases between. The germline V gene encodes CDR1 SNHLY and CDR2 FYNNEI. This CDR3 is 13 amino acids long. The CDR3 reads CAHGGDSNYGYTF. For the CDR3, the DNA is TGTGCCCATGGGGGGGACTCTAACTATGGCTACACCTTC.

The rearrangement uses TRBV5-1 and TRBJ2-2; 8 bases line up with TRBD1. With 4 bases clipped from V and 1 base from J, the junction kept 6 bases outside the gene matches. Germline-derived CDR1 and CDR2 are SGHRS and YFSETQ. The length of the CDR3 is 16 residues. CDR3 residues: CASSLTGTGNTGELFF. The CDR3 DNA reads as TGCGCCAGCAGCCTTACCGGGACAGGGAACACCGGGGAGCTGTTTTTT.

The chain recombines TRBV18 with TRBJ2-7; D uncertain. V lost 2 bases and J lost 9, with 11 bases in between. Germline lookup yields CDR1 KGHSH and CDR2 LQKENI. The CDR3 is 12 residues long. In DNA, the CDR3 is TGTGCCAGCTCACCAACGGCGGATGGGCAGTACTTC. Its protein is CASSPTADGQYF.

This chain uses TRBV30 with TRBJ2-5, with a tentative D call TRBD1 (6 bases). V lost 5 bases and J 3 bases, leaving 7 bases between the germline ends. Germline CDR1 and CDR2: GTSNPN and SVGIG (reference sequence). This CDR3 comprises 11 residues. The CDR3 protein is CAWRQEETQYF. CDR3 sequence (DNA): TGTGCCTGGCGACAGGAAGAGACCCAGTACTTC. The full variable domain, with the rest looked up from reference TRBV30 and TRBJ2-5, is SQTIHQWPATLVQPVGSPLSLECTVEGTSNPNLYWYRQAAGRGLQLLFYSVGIGQISSEVPQNLSASRPQDRQFILSSKKLLLSDSGFYLCAWRQEETQYFGPGTRLLVL.

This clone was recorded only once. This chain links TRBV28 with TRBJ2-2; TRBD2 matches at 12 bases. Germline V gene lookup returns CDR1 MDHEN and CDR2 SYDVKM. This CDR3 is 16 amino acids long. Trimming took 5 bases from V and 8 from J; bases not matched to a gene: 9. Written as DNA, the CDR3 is TGTGCCAGCAGTATTCCGGGACTAGCGGGTCTTGGGGAGCTGTTTTTT. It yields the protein CASSIPGLAGLGELFF.